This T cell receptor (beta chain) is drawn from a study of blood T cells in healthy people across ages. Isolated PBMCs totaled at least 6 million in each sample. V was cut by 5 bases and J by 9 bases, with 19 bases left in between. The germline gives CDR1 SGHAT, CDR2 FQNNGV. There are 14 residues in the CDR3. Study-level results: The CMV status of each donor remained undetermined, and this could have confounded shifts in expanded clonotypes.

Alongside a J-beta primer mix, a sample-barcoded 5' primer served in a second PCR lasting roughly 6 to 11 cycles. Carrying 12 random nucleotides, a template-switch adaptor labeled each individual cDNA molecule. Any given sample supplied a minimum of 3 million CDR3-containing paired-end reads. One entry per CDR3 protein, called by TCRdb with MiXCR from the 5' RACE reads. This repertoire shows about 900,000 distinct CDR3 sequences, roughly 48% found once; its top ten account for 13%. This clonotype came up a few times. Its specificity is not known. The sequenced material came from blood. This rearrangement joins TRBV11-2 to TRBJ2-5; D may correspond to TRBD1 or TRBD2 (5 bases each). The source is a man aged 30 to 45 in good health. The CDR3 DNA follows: TGTGCCAGCAGCCTAATTTCTGGGGGAGCTTCCCAGTACTTC. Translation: CASSLISGGASQYF. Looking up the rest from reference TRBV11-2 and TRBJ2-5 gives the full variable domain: EAGVAQSPRYKIIEKRQSVAFWCNPISGHATLYWYQQILGQGPKLLIQFQNNGVVDDSQLPKDRFSAERLKGVDSTLKIQPAKLEDSAVYLCASSLISGGASQYFGPGTRLLVL.